The clone carrying this T cell receptor (beta chain) was observed many times. What it binds is not known. The data were taken from a study of blood T cells in healthy people across ages. Broader study findings: Per-million-T-cell TCR beta diversity fell roughly linearly with age.

The CDR3 sequence is 15 residues long. V lost 2 bases and J lost 2; bases outside the gene matches: 4. Germline V lookup: CDR1 SGHRS, CDR2 YFSETQ. Through a sample-barcoded 5' primer and a J-beta primer mix, a second PCR was run for 7 to 11 cycles. TCRdb reanalysed the 5' RACE reads using MiXCR and keeps one entry per CDR3 protein. The sample lists around 870,000 distinct CDR3 sequences, roughly 26% occurring once. The receptor was isolated from a woman older than 75 in good health. The source material was blood. The chain uses TRBV5-1 and TRBJ2-1; 7 nucleotides agree with TRBD2. The CDR3 here is CASSLLATTYNEQFF. The CDR3 DNA reads TGCGCCAGCAGCTTACTAGCGACGACCTACAATGAGCAGTTCTTC.